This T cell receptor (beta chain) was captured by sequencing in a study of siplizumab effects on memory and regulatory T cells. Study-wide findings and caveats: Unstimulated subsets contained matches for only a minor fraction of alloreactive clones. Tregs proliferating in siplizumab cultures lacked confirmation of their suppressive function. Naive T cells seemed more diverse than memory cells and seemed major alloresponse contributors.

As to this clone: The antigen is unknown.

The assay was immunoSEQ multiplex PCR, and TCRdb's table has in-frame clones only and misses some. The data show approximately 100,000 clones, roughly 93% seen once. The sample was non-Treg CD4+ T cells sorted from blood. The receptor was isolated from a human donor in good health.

The CDR3 spells CASSMGRTSGVDTQYF. In nucleotides, the CDR3 is TGTGCCAGTAGTATGGGGAGGACTAGCGGGGTTGATACGCAGTATTTT. V usage is TRBV19 and J usage is TRBJ2-3, with 12 positions matching TRBD2. The CDR3 is 16 amino acids. The germline V gene encodes CDR1 LNHDA and CDR2 SQIVND (reference sequence). V shed 3 bases and J 6 bases; nucleotides not matched to a gene: 7.